This is a list of T cell receptor beta chains from one sample in a study of Graves' ophthalmopathy and Graves' hyperthyroidism. TCRdb re-derived calls from the multiplex PCR reads in MiXCR, one entry per CDR3 protein. The sample lists a few hundred thousand distinct CDR3 sequences; about 35% were seen once. Input material: peripheral blood or thyroid tissue (not recorded which). Every receptor here comes from an adult man with Graves' hyperthyroidism. Both conserved end residues are part of each CDR3. The order of the fields is clone size, D gene, J gene, V gene, CDR3 DNA, CDR3 protein. D genes are given only for firm matches. Size values are once, few and many counts, or a class for expanded clones, and some rows have none.

size: many; D: .; J: TRBJ1-2; V: TRBV29-1; DNA: TGCAGCGTTGACACGGCAGCGCTCCACAGAGGCTACACCTTC; CDR3: CSVDTAALHRGYTF
size: .; D: TRBD2; J: TRBJ2-6; V: TRBV7-9; DNA: TGTGCCAGCAGCGGGGAACTAGCGGGAGACGATGTTTTGGTTGGCTCTGGGGCCAACGTCCTGACTTTC; CDR3: CASSGELAGDDVLVGSGANVLTF
size: many; D: TRBD1; J: TRBJ2-7; V: TRBV4-1; DNA: TGCGCCAGCAGCCGTCCCCTGGGGACAGTATACGAGCAGTACTTC; CDR3: CASSRPLGTVYEQYF
size: .; D: .; J: TRBJ1-2; V: TRBV3-1; DNA: TGTGCCAGCAGCCAAGTTGCCAGGGACCATGGCTACACCTTC; CDR3: CASSQVARDHGYTF
size: .; D: .; J: TRBJ1-5; V: TRBV7-2; DNA: TGTGCCAGCAGCCCCCAGGGTGTTGGCGATCAGCCCCAGCATTTT; CDR3: CASSPQGVGDQPQHF
size: .; D: .; J: TRBJ2-6; V: TRBV9; DNA: TGTGCCAGCAGCGTAGTCCTGACTTTC; CDR3: CASSVVLTF
size: .; D: .; J: TRBJ1-4; V: TRBV5-1; DNA: TGCGCCAACAGCGCGGTGCAGGGACTTAATGAAAAACTGTTTTTT; CDR3: CANSAVQGLNEKLFF
size: .; D: TRBD2; J: TRBJ2-5; V: TRBV10-3; DNA: TGTGCCATCAGTGGACTAGCAACGGAGACCCAGTACTTC; CDR3: CAISGLATETQYF
size: many; D: .; J: TRBJ1-5; V: TRBV19; DNA: TGTGCCAGTACCATCGGCAGGGCTTATAGCAATCAGCCCCAGCATTTT; CDR3: CASTIGRAYSNQPQHF
size: many; D: TRBD2; J: TRBJ2-7; V: TRBV20-1; DNA: TGCAGTGCTAGAGATGGAGGGCGGGGGGACTCCTACGAGCAGTACTTC; CDR3: CSARDGGRGDSYEQYF
size: many; D: .; J: TRBJ1-1; V: TRBV29-1; DNA: TGCAGCGTTGTAGGGGGGGCGAACACTGAAGCTTTCTTT; CDR3: CSVVGGANTEAFF
size: many; D: TRBD1; J: TRBJ1-6; V: TRBV7-6; DNA: TGTGCCAGCAGCTTACAACAGGGGGATATCTATAATTCACCCCTCCACTTT; CDR3: CASSLQQGDIYNSPLHF
size: .; D: TRBD1; J: TRBJ1-2; V: TRBV29-1; DNA: TGCAGCGTAGGGACAGGGGTCAGTGGCTACACCTTC; CDR3: CSVGTGVSGYTF
size: .; D: .; J: TRBJ1-3; V: TRBV20-1; DNA: TGCAGTGCTAGGTTACAGACTGGAAACACCATATATTTT; CDR3: CSARLQTGNTIYF
size: many; D: TRBD1; J: TRBJ1-1; V: TRBV12-3/TRBV12-4; DNA: TGTGCCAGCAGTTTGCGGGACAGGGACCTTGACGCTTTCTTT; CDR3: CASSLRDRDLDAFF
size: many; D: TRBD1; J: TRBJ1-1; V: TRBV7-3; DNA: TGTGCCAGCAGCCTAGACAGGGAAAGCACTGAAGCTTTCTTT; CDR3: CASSLDRESTEAFF
size: many; D: .; J: TRBJ1-1; V: TRBV20-1; DNA: TGCAGTGCTAGATTTTCCTTGGGGGAAGCTTTCTTT; CDR3: CSARFSLGEAFF
size: .; D: .; J: TRBJ1-2; V: TRBV5-1; DNA: TGCGCCAGCAGCTTGCGCCTGAACTATGGCTACACCTTC; CDR3: CASSLRLNYGYTF
size: many; D: .; J: TRBJ2-2; V: TRBV7-7; DNA: TGTGCTAGCAGCTTAGTCCTTTTCACCGGGGAGCTGTTTTTT; CDR3: CASSLVLFTGELFF
size: many; D: .; J: TRBJ1-2; V: TRBV7-9; DNA: TGTGCCAGCAGCTTTACGGGTCTTCGTGGGTACGGCTATGGCTACACCTTC; CDR3: CASSFTGLRGYGYGYTF
size: many; D: .; J: TRBJ1-2; V: TRBV6-5; DNA: TGTGCCAGCAGTGGCGGTTTCAAAGTTGCTAACTATGGCTACACCTTC; CDR3: CASSGGFKVANYGYTF
size: many; D: TRBD1; J: TRBJ2-7; V: TRBV20-1; DNA: TGCAGTGCCAGCGGGACAGGGGGCGAGCAGTACTTC; CDR3: CSASGTGGEQYF
size: .; D: .; J: TRBJ1-3; V: TRBV29-1; DNA: TGCAGCGCGGACCGAGCGATGAACACCATATATTTT; CDR3: CSADRAMNTIYF
size: many; D: TRBD1; J: TRBJ1-3; V: TRBV9; DNA: TGTGCCAGCAGCCAGACAGGGCTCATCCCTGGAAACACCATATATTTT; CDR3: CASSQTGLIPGNTIYF
size: .; D: .; J: TRBJ2-7; V: TRBV7-2; DNA: TGTGCCAGCAGCTCCTCACTTCGGGGCGAGCAGTACTTC; CDR3: CASSSSLRGEQYF
size: many; D: .; J: TRBJ1-1; V: TRBV6-1; DNA: TGTGCCAGCAGCCTGATTGGACAGTTTGAAGCTTTCTTT; CDR3: CASSLIGQFEAFF
size: many; D: .; J: TRBJ1-2; V: TRBV15; DNA: TGTGCCACCAGCGGGGAAGGGTATGGCTACACCTTC; CDR3: CATSGEGYGYTF
size: many; D: .; J: TRBJ2-5; V: TRBV7-6; DNA: TGTGCCAGCAGCTTTAACATAGGGGAAGAGACCCAGTACTTC; CDR3: CASSFNIGEETQYF
size: .; D: .; J: TRBJ2-2; V: TRBV3-1; DNA: TGTGCCAGCAGCCAAGCTGGGGGGCTGAACACCGGGGAGCTGTTTTTT; CDR3: CASSQAGGLNTGELFF
size: .; D: .; J: TRBJ1-2; V: TRBV19; DNA: TGTGCCAGTAGTATTGTCTTGGTAACACCGGGGAGCTATGGCTACACCTTC; CDR3: CASSIVLVTPGSYGYTF
size: .; D: .; J: TRBJ1-1; V: TRBV29-1; DNA: TGCAGCGTCCCCGGGGGGAACACTGAAGCTTTCTTT; CDR3: CSVPGGNTEAFF
size: many; D: TRBD2; J: TRBJ2-7; V: TRBV10-3; DNA: TGTGCCACCACCGGGACTATGACCTACGAGCAGTACTTC; CDR3: CATTGTMTYEQYF
size: .; D: TRBD1; J: TRBJ2-7; V: TRBV19; DNA: TGTGCCAGTAGTATTCGAGGACAGGGGGCGAGAGAGCAGTACTTC; CDR3: CASSIRGQGAREQYF
size: many; D: TRBD2; J: TRBJ2-7; V: TRBV9; DNA: TGTGCCAGCAGCGTAGCTAGCGGGGGTTACGAGCAGTACTTC; CDR3: CASSVASGGYEQYF
size: .; D: .; J: TRBJ1-4; V: TRBV7-2; DNA: TGTGCCAGCAGCTCTCAGGTTCCAGTAGCAACTAATGAAAAACTGTTTTTT; CDR3: CASSSQVPVATNEKLFF
size: .; D: .; J: TRBJ1-4; V: TRBV9; DNA: TGTGCCAGCAGCGTAGGAGCGGATGAAAAACTGTTTTTT; CDR3: CASSVGADEKLFF
size: .; D: .; J: TRBJ1-2; V: TRBV15; DNA: TGTGCCACCAGCAGAGGGGCAGGGTCCTATGGCTACACCTTC; CDR3: CATSRGAGSYGYTF
size: many; D: TRBD2; J: TRBJ2-2; V: TRBV24-1; DNA: TGTGCCACCAGTGATTTGCCATCTAGCGGGGGAAACACCGGGGAGCTGTTTTTT; CDR3: CATSDLPSSGGNTGELFF
size: few; D: .; J: TRBJ1-5; V: TRBV2; DNA: TGTGCCAGCAGTCCCCGGGCCCTAGGCAGCGGTCAGCCCCAGCATTTT; CDR3: CASSPRALGSGQPQHF
size: .; D: TRBD2; J: TRBJ2-5; V: TRBV18; DNA: TGTGCCAGCTCACCACGATCTTTAGCGGGAGGGGAGACCCAGTACTTC; CDR3: CASSPRSLAGGETQYF
size: .; D: .; J: TRBJ1-2; V: TRBV28; DNA: TGTGCCAGCAGTTTGTCGGTATCCGGTGGCTACACCTTC; CDR3: CASSLSVSGGYTF
size: .; D: TRBD1; J: TRBJ1-2; V: TRBV15; DNA: TGTGACCCCATTACACAGGGGGGCGGCTACACCTTC; CDR3: CDPITQGGGYTF
size: few; D: .; J: TRBJ1-1; V: TRBV2; DNA: TGTGCCAGCAGATCCAAGGGTGAAGCTTTCTTT; CDR3: CASRSKGEAFF
size: .; D: .; J: TRBJ2-1; V: TRBV10-1; DNA: TGCGCCATTGCCCGAATGGACCGATCCTACAATGAGCAGTTCTTC; CDR3: CAIARMDRSYNEQFF
size: few; D: TRBD1; J: TRBJ2-2; V: TRBV5-8; DNA: TGTGCCAGCAGCATTACAGGGGTGAACACCGGGGAGCTGTTTTTT; CDR3: CASSITGVNTGELFF
size: many; D: TRBD2; J: TRBJ2-3; V: TRBV29-1; DNA: TGCAGCGTTGAACCCGGACTAGCAAAGAGGAATACGCAGTATTTT; CDR3: CSVEPGLAKRNTQYF
size: many; D: .; J: TRBJ1-1; V: TRBV7-9; DNA: TGTGCCAGCAGCCTCAGGCTCAGGGGGAACACTGAAGCTTTCTTT; CDR3: CASSLRLRGNTEAFF
size: many; D: .; J: TRBJ2-7; V: TRBV6-6; DNA: TGTGCCAGCAGTTACTCACCCAGACTAGATAGGGCTCGCGAGCAGTACTTC; CDR3: CASSYSPRLDRAREQYF
size: many; D: TRBD1; J: TRBJ2-5; V: TRBV20-1; DNA: TGCAGTGCACCTCCACAGGGGCGCCAAGAGACCCAGTACTTC; CDR3: CSAPPQGRQETQYF
size: many; D: .; J: TRBJ1-2; V: TRBV2; DNA: TGTGCCAGCAGTGCGGAGACCTATGGCTACACCTTC; CDR3: CASSAETYGYTF